Following are 20 T cell receptor beta chains from one sample sequenced in a study of shared clonotypes between healthy human individuals. The repertoire was sequenced with immunoSEQ multiplex PCR; TCRdb's copy has only in-frame clones and lacks some. The profile shows approximately 510,000 clones, around 74% of them singletons. The sequencing input was PBMCs. All receptors come from a woman between 35 and 50 years old in good health. Some clones in this sample may be carry-over from other donors' samples.

This sequence joins TRBV7-6 and TRBJ2-5; D may be TRBD1 or TRBD2 (5 bases each). Germline loops: CDR1 SGHVS, CDR2 FNYEAQ. This CDR3 contains 14 residues. The V and J ends lost 1 base and 5 bases respectively, with 11 bases between them. In DNA form, the CDR3 reads TGTGCCAGCAGCTTAGACAGGTGGGGGGAGACCCAGTACTTC. Translation gives CASSLDRWGETQYF.

This chain's CDR3 is CASSPPGQGDYGYTF. The CDR3 DNA follows: TGTGCCAGCTCACCCCCGGGACAGGGGGACTATGGCTACACCTTC. This chain connects TRBV18 to TRBJ1-2; TRBD1 aligns across 11 bases. V dropped 3 bases and J dropped 3; count of bases not matched to a gene: 3. CDR1 and CDR2 from the germline V gene are KGHSH and LQKENI. The CDR3 is 15 residues long.

The chain couples TRBV5-1 to TRBJ1-1, with unresolved D. Germline-derived CDR1 and CDR2 are SGHRS and YFSETQ. This CDR3 is 13 amino acids long. Trimming cost V 0 bases and J 5 bases, with 8 bases left between them. Written as DNA, the CDR3 is TGCGCCAGCAGCTTGGGCCCGATAACTGAAGCTTTCTTT. Its translation: CASSLGPITEAFF.

DNA of the CDR3: TGCGCCAGCGGGGTAGCCTCCCTCAATGAGCAGTTCTTC. Translating gives CASGVASLNEQFF. This chain connects TRBV10-2 to TRBJ2-1, with D unresolved. This CDR3 has 13 residues. The germline CDR1 and CDR2 sequences are WSHSY and SAAADI. The V end lost 8 bases, the J end lost 6 bases, and 14 bases lay between the germline ends.

This clone was found once. The chain carries TRBV7-9 and TRBJ2-1; D is unclear. The germline V gene encodes CDR1 SEHNR and CDR2 FQNEAQ (reference sequence). There are 11 residues in the CDR3. V was shortened by 3 bases and J by 6 bases, with 3 bases between the two germline ends. CDR3 sequence (DNA): TGTGCCAGCAGCTTCATCAATGAGCAGTTCTTC. Protein sequence: CASSFINEQFF.

Only one count was recorded for this clone. This sequence joins TRBV5-1 and TRBJ2-5; 11 bases align to TRBD2. Trimming removed 1 base from V and 4 bases from J; junction bases left unmatched: 6. CDR3 size: 16 residues. Germline CDR1 and CDR2: SGHRS and YFSETQ. The CDR3 DNA reads TGCGCCAGCAGCTTGACTAGCGGGAGTCTTCCAGAGACCCAGTACTTC. Its translation is CASSLTSGSLPETQYF.

The chain employs TRBV29-1 and TRBJ2-5, with TRBD1 matching over 11 bases. The ends lost 7 bases at V and 5 bases at J; junction bases unmatched: 6. The V gene's germline CDR1 is SQVTM and CDR2 ANQGSEA. The CDR3 length is 13 residues. The CDR3 loop is CSARTGGSETQYF. CDR3 bases: TGCAGCGCCAGGACAGGGGGCTCGGAGACCCAGTACTTC.

This rearrangement joins TRBV7-6 to TRBJ1-3; a weak D match, TRBD1 (6 bases). Trimming pared 3 bases from V and 4 bases from J, leaving 16 bases between. The CDR3 extends over 16 amino acids. In germline, CDR1 is SGHVS, CDR2 FNYEAQ. Here the CDR3 reads CASSFGGQGQGNTIYF. The CDR3, as DNA: TGTGCCAGCAGCTTTGGGGGGCAGGGCCAAGGAAACACCATATATTTT.

The chain links TRBV29-1 to TRBJ2-3, with D perhaps matching TRBD1 (6 bases). The V end was cut by 0 bases, the J end by 5 bases, with 6 bases between. The CDR3 contains 12 residues. Germline assignment: CDR1 SQVTM and CDR2 ANQGSEA. The CDR3 region has the DNA TGCAGCGTTGAAGAGACAGGAGATACGCAGTATTTT. This translates into CSVEETGDTQYF.

This chain joins TRBV29-1 and TRBJ2-1; 15 positions match TRBD2. The ends lost 8 bases at V and 7 bases at J; junction bases unmatched: 6. CDR1 and CDR2 from the germline V gene are SQVTM and ANQGSEA. The CDR3 runs 14 residues. The CDR3 region has the DNA TGCAGCTCTAGGACTAGCGGGAGGGGTAATGAGCAGTTCTTC. This translates into CSSRTSGRGNEQFF.

The chain joins TRBV28 to TRBJ1-5; perhaps TRBD1 as D (5 bases). V shed 3 bases and J shed 1 base, with 13 bases lying between them. The CDR3 covers 16 residues. The germline V gene encodes CDR1 MDHEN and CDR2 SYDVKM. CDR3 residues: CASSLRPGGSNQPQHF. Here the CDR3 DNA reads TGTGCCAGCAGTTTGAGGCCTGGGGGAAGCAATCAGCCCCAGCATTTT.

The chain carries TRBV27 and TRBJ1-2; TRBD1 matches 8 bases. The CDR3 spans 13 residues. The ends lost 11 bases at V and 2 bases at J; junction bases unmatched: 7. CDR1 and CDR2 (germline): MNHEY, SMNVEV (reference sequence). DNA for the CDR3: TGTGCCCGATCAGGGGGCAGAAACTATGGCTACACCTTC. As protein: CARSGGRNYGYTF.

J is TRBJ2-1 and V is TRBV7-3, with a tentative D call TRBD2 (6 bases). This CDR3 is 13 amino acids long. Germline CDR1 and CDR2: SGHTA and FQGTGA. V gave up 1 base and J gave up 9 bases, with 10 bases separating them. The CDR3 DNA follows: TGTGCCAGCAGCTTAATTGGCGGGACTGAGCAGTTCTTC. Translated: CASSLIGGTEQFF.

This clone showed up many times. This chain links TRBV7-3 with TRBJ2-1; TRBD2 is a possible D gene (6 bases). The CDR3 length is 15 residues. Germline V gene data show CDR1 as SGHTA and CDR2 as FQGTGA. V was trimmed by 6 bases and J by 0 bases, leaving 12 bases between them. Here the CDR3 DNA reads TGTGCCAGCAGTCCTCTAGCGATCTCCTACAATGAGCAGTTCTTC. This translates into CASSPLAISYNEQFF. Looking up the rest from reference TRBV7-3 and TRBJ2-1 gives the full variable domain: GAGVSQTPSNKVTEKGKYVELRCDPISGHTALYWYRQSLGQGPEFLIYFQGTGAADDSGLPNDRFFAVRPEGSVSTLKIQRTERGDSAVYLCASSPLAISYNEQFFGPGTRLTVL.

V is TRBV2 and J is TRBJ2-5, with 9 bases aligning to TRBD1. This CDR3 comprises 14 residues. V lost 4 bases and J lost 5; bases outside the gene matches: 5. Germline-derived CDR1 and CDR2 are SNHLY and FYNNEI. This CDR3 is CASSGGTGLETQYF. Here the CDR3 DNA reads TGTGCCAGCAGTGGGGGGACAGGGTTGGAGACCCAGTACTTC.

The chain recombines TRBV2 with TRBJ1-2, with a tentative D call TRBD1 (6 bases). V was cut by 5 bases and J by 5 bases, with 15 bases left in between. The CDR3 length is 14 residues. Germline loops: CDR1 SNHLY, CDR2 FYNNEI. CDR3 protein: CASSTQGSLYGYTF. CDR3 DNA sequence: TGTGCCAGCAGTACACAGGGTTCTCTGTATGGCTACACCTTC.

This clone was seen just once. V usage is TRBV28 and J usage is TRBJ2-7; a possible D gene is TRBD1 (6 bases). CDR3 length: 14 amino acids. Germline V lookup: CDR1 MDHEN, CDR2 SYDVKM. V was shortened by 5 bases and J by 6 bases, with 17 bases between the two germline ends. The CDR3 sequence is CASSGYSGAIEQYF. The DNA of the CDR3 is TGTGCCAGCAGTGGATATTCAGGGGCGATCGAGCAGTACTTC.

The chain links TRBV6-1 to TRBJ1-4; 8 bases are shared with TRBD1. CDR1 and CDR2 (germline): MNHNS, SASEGT. The V segment lost 7 bases and the J segment 5 bases; nucleotides outside the gene matches: 6. The CDR3 spans 14 residues. The CDR3 spells CASKVGQENEKLFF. CDR3 bases: TGTGCCAGCAAGGTGGGACAGGAGAATGAAAAACTGTTTTTT.

The chain combines TRBV27 with TRBJ2-1; no reliable D call. V was shortened by 5 bases and J by 0 bases, with 14 bases between the two germline ends. Germline CDR1 and CDR2: MNHEY and SMNVEV (reference sequence). CDR3 length equals 16 residues. This CDR3 is CASSPYVSASYNEQFF. CDR3 DNA: TGTGCCAGCAGTCCCTATGTATCGGCCTCCTACAATGAGCAGTTCTTC.

This sequence joins TRBV2 and TRBJ1-2; a possible D gene is TRBD1 (6 bases). The CDR3 spans 16 residues. The ends were cut back, 0 bases at V and 9 bases at J, with 20 bases in the middle. The germline V gene has CDR1 SNHLY and CDR2 FYNNEI. CDR3 in amino acids: CASSEAGGMWVVSYTF. The DNA for the CDR3 is TGTGCCAGCAGTGAAGCAGGGGGTATGTGGGTTGTGAGCTACACCTTC.